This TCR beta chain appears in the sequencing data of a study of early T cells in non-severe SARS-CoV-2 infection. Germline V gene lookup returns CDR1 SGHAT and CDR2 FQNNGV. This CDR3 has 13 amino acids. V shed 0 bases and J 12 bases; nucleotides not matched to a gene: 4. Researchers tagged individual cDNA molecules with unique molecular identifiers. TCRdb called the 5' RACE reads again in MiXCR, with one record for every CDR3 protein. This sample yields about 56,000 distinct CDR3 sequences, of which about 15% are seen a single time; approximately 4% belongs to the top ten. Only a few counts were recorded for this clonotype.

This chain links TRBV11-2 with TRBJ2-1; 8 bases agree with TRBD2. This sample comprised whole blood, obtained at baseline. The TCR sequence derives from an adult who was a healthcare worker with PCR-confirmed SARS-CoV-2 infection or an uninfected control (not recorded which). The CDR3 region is CASSLDGRGVQFF. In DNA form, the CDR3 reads TGTGCCAGCAGCTTAGACGGGAGGGGTGTGCAGTTCTTC.